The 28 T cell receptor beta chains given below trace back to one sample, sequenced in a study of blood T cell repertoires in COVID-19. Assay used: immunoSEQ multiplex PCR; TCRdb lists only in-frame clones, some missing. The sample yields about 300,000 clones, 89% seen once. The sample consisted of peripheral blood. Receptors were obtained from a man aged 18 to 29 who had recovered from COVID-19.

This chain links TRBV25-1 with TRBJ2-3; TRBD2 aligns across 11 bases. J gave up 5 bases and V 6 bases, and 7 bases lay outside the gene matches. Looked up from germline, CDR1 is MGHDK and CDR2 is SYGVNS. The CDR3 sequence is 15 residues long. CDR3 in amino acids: CASSSSGGFRDTQYF. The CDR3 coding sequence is TGTGCCAGCAGCTCTAGCGGGGGGTTTAGAGATACGCAGTATTTT.

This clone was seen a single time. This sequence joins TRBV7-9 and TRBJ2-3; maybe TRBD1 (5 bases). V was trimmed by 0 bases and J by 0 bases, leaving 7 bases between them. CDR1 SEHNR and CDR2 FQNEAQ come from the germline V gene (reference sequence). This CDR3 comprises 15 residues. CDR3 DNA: TGTGCCAGCAGCTTAGCGGGGCCTAGCACAGATACGCAGTATTTT. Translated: CASSLAGPSTDTQYF.

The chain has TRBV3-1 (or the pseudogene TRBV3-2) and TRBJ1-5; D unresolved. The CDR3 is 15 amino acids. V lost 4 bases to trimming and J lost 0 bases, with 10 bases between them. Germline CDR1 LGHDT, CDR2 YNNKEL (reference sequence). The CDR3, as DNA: TGTGCCAGCAGCCTGGGCATGCATAGCAATCAGCCCCAGCATTTT. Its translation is CASSLGMHSNQPQHF.

This CDR3 reads CASSLEDTGRREQYF. The CDR3, as DNA: TGCGCCAGCAGCTTGGAGGATACAGGGCGCAGAGAGCAGTACTTC. The chain recombines TRBV5-1 with TRBJ2-7; maybe TRBD1 (6 bases). In germline, CDR1 is SGHRS, CDR2 YFSETQ. CDR3 length equals 15 residues. With 0 bases removed from V and 7 bases from J, the gap between germline ends came to 17 bases.

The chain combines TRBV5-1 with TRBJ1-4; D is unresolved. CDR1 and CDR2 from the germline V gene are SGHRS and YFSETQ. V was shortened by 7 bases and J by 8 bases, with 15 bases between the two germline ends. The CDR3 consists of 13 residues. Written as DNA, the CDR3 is TGCGCCAGCGGCCAGGACTGGAGGGAAAAACTGTTTTTT. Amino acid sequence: CASGQDWREKLFF.

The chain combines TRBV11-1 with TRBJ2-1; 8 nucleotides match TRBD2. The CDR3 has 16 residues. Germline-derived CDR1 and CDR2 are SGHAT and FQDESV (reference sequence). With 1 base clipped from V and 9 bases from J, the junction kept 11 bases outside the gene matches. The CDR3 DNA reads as TGTGCCAGCAGCTTAGTCCCGGGAGGGCCCCCGGGTGAGCAGTTCTTC. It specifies CASSLVPGGPPGEQFF.

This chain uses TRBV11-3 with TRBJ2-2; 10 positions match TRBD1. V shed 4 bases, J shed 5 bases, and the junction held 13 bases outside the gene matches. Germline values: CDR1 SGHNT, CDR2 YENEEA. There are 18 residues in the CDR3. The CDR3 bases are TGTGCCAGCAGCTCCTGGCCGAGTGGGACAGGGGAGACCGGGGAGCTGTTTTTT. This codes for CASSSWPSGTGETGELFF.

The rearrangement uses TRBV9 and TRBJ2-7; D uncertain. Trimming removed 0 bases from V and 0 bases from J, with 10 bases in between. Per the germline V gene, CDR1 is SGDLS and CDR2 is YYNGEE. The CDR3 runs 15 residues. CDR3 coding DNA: TGTGCCAGCAGCGTAGGAATCGACTCCTCCTACGAGCAGTACTTC. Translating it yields CASSVGIDSSYEQYF.

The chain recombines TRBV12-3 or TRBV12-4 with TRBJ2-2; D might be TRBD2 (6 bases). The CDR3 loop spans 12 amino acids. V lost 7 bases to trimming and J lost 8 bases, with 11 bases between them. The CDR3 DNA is TGTGCCAGCAACGGACTATCGGGGGAGCTGTTTTTT. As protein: CASNGLSGELFF.

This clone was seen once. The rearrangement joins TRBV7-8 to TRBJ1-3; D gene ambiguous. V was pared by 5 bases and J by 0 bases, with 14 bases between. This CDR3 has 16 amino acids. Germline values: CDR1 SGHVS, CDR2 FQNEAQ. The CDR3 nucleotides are TGTGCCAGCAGCACTAGTCCTGATTACTCTGGAAACACCATATATTTT. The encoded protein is CASSTSPDYSGNTIYF.

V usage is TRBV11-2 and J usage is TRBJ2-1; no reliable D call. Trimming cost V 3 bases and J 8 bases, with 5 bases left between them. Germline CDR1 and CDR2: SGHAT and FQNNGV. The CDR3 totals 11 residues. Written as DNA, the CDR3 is TGTGCCAGCAGCTTCTCTTATGAGCAGTTCTTC. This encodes CASSFSYEQFF.

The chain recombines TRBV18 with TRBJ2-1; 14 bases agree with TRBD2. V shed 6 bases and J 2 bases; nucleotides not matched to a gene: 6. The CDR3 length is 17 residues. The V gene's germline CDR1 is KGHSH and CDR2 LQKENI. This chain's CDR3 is CASSQGLAGDTYNEQFF. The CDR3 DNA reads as TGTGCCAGCTCCCAGGGACTAGCGGGAGATACCTACAATGAGCAGTTCTTC. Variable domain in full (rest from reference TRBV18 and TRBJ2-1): NAGVMQNPRHLVRRRGQEARLRCSPMKGHSHVYWYRQLPEEGLKFMVYLQKENIIDESGMPKERFSAEFPKEGPSILRIQQVVRGDSAAYFCASSQGLAGDTYNEQFFGPGTRLTVL.

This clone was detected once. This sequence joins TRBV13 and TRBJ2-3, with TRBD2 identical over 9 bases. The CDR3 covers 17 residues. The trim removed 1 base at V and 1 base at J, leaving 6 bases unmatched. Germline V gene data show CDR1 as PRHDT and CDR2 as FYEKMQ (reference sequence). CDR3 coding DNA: TGTGCCAGCAGCTTAGTTCGCCTAGCGGGGCGCACAGATACGCAGTATTTT. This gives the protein CASSLVRLAGRTDTQYF.

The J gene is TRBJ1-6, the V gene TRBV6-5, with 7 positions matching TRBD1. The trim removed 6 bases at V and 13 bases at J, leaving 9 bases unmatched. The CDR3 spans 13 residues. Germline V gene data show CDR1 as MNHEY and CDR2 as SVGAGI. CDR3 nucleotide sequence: TGTGCCAGCAGCTCCCCTGACAGGGACCCCCTCCACTTT. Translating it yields CASSSPDRDPLHF.

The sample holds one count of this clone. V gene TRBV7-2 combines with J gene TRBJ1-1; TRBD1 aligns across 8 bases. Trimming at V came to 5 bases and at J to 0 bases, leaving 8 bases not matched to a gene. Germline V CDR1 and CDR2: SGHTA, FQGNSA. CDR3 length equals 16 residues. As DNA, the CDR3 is TGTGCCAGCAGCACCGGACAGGGATTAATGAACACTGAAGCTTTCTTT. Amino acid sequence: CASSTGQGLMNTEAFF.

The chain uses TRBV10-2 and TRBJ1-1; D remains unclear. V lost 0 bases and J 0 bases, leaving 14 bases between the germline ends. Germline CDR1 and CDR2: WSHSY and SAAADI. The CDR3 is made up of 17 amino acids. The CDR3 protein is CASSESPGYRLNTEAFF. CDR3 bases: TGCGCCAGCAGTGAGTCCCCGGGATATCGGCTGAACACTGAAGCTTTCTTT.

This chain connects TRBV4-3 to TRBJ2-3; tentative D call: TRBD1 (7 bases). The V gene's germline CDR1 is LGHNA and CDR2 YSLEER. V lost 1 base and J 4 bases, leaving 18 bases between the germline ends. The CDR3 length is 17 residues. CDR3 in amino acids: CASSQGPRGAGPDTQYF. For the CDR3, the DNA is TGCGCCAGCAGCCAAGGGCCCAGGGGGGCGGGGCCAGATACGCAGTATTTT.

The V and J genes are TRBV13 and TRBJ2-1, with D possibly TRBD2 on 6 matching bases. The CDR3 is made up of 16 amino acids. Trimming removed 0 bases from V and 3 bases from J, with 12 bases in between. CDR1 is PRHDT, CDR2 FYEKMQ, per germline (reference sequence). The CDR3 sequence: CASSLGGAGGYNEQFF. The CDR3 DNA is TGTGCCAGCAGCTTAGGCGGGGCCGGGGGCTACAATGAGCAGTTCTTC.

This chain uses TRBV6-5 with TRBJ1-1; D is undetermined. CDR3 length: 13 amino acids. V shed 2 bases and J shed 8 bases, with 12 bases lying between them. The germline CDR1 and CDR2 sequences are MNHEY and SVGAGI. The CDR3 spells CASSYARTTEAFF. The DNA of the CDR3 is TGTGCCAGCAGTTACGCCCGAACTACGGAAGCTTTCTTT.

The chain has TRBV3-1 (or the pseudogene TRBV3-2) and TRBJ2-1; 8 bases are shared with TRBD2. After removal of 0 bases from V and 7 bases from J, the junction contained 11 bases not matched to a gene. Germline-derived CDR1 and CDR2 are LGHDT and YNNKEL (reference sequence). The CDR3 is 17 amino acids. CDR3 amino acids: CASSQDRYSGEWNEQFF. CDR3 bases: TGTGCCAGCAGCCAAGATAGGTATAGCGGGGAGTGGAATGAGCAGTTCTTC.

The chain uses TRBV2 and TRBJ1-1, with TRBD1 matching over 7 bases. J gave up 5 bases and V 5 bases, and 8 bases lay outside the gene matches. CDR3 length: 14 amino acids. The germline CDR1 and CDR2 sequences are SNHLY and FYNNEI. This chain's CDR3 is CASSRQGMRTEAFF. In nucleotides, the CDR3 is TGTGCCAGCAGTAGACAGGGAATGAGGACTGAAGCTTTCTTT.

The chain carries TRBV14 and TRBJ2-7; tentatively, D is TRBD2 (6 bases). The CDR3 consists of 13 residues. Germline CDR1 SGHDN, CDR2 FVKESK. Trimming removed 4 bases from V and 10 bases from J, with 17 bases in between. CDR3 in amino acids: CASSRDFSGTQYF. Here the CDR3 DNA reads TGTGCCAGCAGCCGAGATTTCTCCGGGACTCAGTACTTC. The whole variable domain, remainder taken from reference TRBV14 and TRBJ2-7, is EAGVTQFPSHSVIEKGQTVTLRCDPISGHDNLYWYRRVMGKEIKFLLHFVKESKQDESGMPNNRFLAERTGGTYSTLKVQPAELEDSGVYFCASSRDFSGTQYFGPGTRLTVT.

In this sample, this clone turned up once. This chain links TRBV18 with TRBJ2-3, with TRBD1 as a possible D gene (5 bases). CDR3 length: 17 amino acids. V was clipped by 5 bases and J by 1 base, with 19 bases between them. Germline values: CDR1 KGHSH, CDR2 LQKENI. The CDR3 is CASSLTVPFPRTDTQYF. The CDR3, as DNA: TGTGCCAGCTCATTGACAGTACCTTTCCCTCGCACAGATACGCAGTATTTT.

The CDR3 here is CASSLRRGDTQYF. The CDR3 DNA follows: TGTGCCAGCAGCTTACGTAGGGGAGATACGCAGTATTTT. The chain couples TRBV5-5 to TRBJ2-3; the D gene is possibly TRBD1 (5 bases). Deletions cut 2 bases from V and 5 bases from J, with 9 bases between. CDR3 size: 13 residues. CDR1 is SGHKS and CDR2 is YYEKEE in the germline V gene (reference sequence).

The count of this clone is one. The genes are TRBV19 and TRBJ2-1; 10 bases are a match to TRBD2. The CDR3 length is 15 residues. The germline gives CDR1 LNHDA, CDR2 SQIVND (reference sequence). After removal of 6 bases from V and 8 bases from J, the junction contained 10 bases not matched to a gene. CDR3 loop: CASSATSGGAYEQFF. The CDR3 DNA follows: TGTGCCAGTAGCGCCACCAGCGGGGGGGCCTATGAGCAGTTCTTC.

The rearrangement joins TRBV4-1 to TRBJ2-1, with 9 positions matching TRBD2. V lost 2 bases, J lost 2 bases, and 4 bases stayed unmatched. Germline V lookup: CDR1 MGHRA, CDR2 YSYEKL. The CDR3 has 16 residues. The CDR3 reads CASSQLAGSTYNEQFF. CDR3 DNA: TGCGCCAGCAGCCAACTAGCGGGAAGCACCTACAATGAGCAGTTCTTC.

CDR3 sequence (DNA): TGTGCCAGCAGCTTAACTACGGGAACAGGGTCTGGCTACACCTTC. Translation: CASSLTTGTGSGYTF. The chain joins TRBV7-3 to TRBJ1-2; a possible D gene is TRBD1 (6 bases). The V gene's germline CDR1 is SGHTA and CDR2 FQGTGA. This CDR3 comprises 15 residues. Trimming stripped 0 bases from V and 7 bases from J, with 15 bases between.

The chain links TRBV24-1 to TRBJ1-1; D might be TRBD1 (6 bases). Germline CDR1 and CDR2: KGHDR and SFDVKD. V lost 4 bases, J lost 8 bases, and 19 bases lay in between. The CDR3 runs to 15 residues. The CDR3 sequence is CATSDHWDTGDEAFF. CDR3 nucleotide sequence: TGTGCCACCAGTGACCACTGGGACACAGGAGACGAAGCTTTCTTT.